The 28 T cell receptor beta chains below come from one sample, sequenced in a study of blood T cell repertoires in COVID-19. The repertoire was sequenced with immunoSEQ multiplex PCR; TCRdb's copy has only in-frame clones and lacks some. The table has fewer than 250,000 clones, around 85% seen once; the top ten hold about 3.8%. Material: PBMCs or T cells enriched from blood (not recorded which). The receptors derive from a woman aged 40 to 49 with acute COVID-19.

This chain connects TRBV6-5 to TRBJ1-2; unclear D gene. The V end was cut by 5 bases, the J end by 0 bases, with 7 bases between. The CDR3 is 13 residues long. Germline CDR1 is MNHEY and CDR2 is SVGAGI. Here the CDR3 reads CASSPKANYGYTF. The CDR3 DNA is TGTGCCAGCAGTCCTAAAGCTAACTATGGCTACACCTTC.

A single count supports this clone. The rearrangement uses TRBV5-1 and TRBJ1-2; a possible D gene is TRBD1 (5 bases). V lost 2 bases to trimming and J lost 8 bases, with 13 bases between them. CDR1 is SGHRS and CDR2 is YFSETQ in the germline V gene. This CDR3 is built from 13 residues. CDR3 coding DNA: TGCGCCAGCAGCTTCGCAAGCGCAGGGGGCTACACCTTC. This encodes CASSFASAGGYTF.

The genes are TRBV18 and TRBJ1-2, with TRBD1 identical over 7 bases. This CDR3 contains 14 residues. The ends lost 8 bases at V and 0 bases at J; junction bases unmatched: 6. The germline CDR1 and CDR2 sequences are KGHSH and LQKENI. CDR3 nucleotide sequence: TGTGCCAGCACGTGGGACAGATCTAACTATGGCTACACCTTC. This gives the protein CASTWDRSNYGYTF.

This chain joins TRBV4-2 and TRBJ1-3, with no clear D. Per the germline V gene, CDR1 is LGHNA and CDR2 is YNFKEQ. V was trimmed by 3 bases and J by 8 bases, leaving 20 bases between them. This CDR3 is 16 amino acids long. The CDR3 DNA follows: TGTGCCAGCAGCCAGAGCGGCTCGGGTCCCCGGTACACCATATATTTT. Protein: CASSQSGSGPRYTIYF.

The chain recombines TRBV11-1 with TRBJ2-7; D is unclear. CDR1 and CDR2 from the germline V gene are SGHAT and FQDESV (reference sequence). CDR3 length equals 12 residues. V gave up 5 bases and J gave up 4 bases, with 9 bases separating them. Here the CDR3 reads CASSPNSYEQYF. In DNA form, the CDR3 reads TGTGCCAGCAGCCCCAACAGTTACGAGCAGTACTTC.

The rearrangement links TRBV27 to TRBJ1-1, with 7 bases identical to TRBD1. CDR1 and CDR2 (germline): MNHEY, SMNVEV (reference sequence). The CDR3 sequence is 15 residues long. The ends lost 0 bases at V and 0 bases at J; junction bases unmatched: 1. The CDR3 protein is CASSLSGTVNTEAFF. DNA of the CDR3: TGTGCCAGCAGTTTATCGGGGACAGTGAACACTGAAGCTTTCTTT.

V gene TRBV5-8 combines with J gene TRBJ2-1; 7 bases are a match to TRBD1. Germline-derived CDR1 and CDR2 are SGHTS and YDEGEE. The CDR3 totals 15 residues. After removal of 6 bases from V and 0 bases from J, the junction contained 6 bases not matched to a gene. The CDR3 DNA follows: TGTGCCAGCATGAGAGGGGACAGCTCCTACAATGAGCAGTTCTTC. Protein sequence: CASMRGDSSYNEQFF.

The CDR3 here is CASRFRQSNTEAFF. DNA for the CDR3: TGTGCCAGCAGGTTCAGACAGAGTAACACTGAAGCTTTCTTT. The chain recombines TRBV2 with TRBJ1-1; D possibly corresponds to TRBD1 (5 bases). Germline values: CDR1 SNHLY, CDR2 FYNNEI. The V end was cut by 6 bases, the J end by 2 bases, with 13 bases between. The CDR3 has 14 residues.

The chain uses TRBV24-1 and TRBJ1-1; 10 bases are shared with TRBD1. V lost 4 bases to trimming and J lost 1 base; unmatched junction nucleotides: 5. From germline, CDR1 is KGHDR and CDR2 SFDVKD. The CDR3 length is 16 residues. The CDR3 nucleotides read TGTGCCACCAGTGACTCAGGACAGGGGGGGAACACTGAAGCTTTCTTT. Protein: CATSDSGQGGNTEAFF.

This clone came up once. The chain couples TRBV28 to TRBJ1-2; 7 positions agree with TRBD1. V dropped 6 bases and J dropped 8; count of bases not matched to a gene: 21. The CDR3 totals 17 residues. Germline CDR1 and CDR2: MDHEN and SYDVKM. This CDR3 reads CASSPGDRALSIGGYTF. CDR3 in DNA: TGTGCCAGCAGCCCCGGCGACAGGGCCCTTTCTATTGGAGGCTACACCTTC.

The rearrangement joins TRBV6-5 to TRBJ2-1, with 7 nucleotides matching TRBD2. Germline V CDR1 and CDR2: MNHEY, SVGAGI. CDR3 length: 11 residues. This CDR3 reads CATREGNEQFF. The CDR3 nucleotides read TGTGCGACTAGGGAGGGGAATGAGCAGTTCTTC.

Written as DNA, the CDR3 is TGTGCCAGCAAACCCACGAGTGCGGGCGCACAGCCCCAGCATTTT. It encodes CASKPTSAGAQPQHF. This sequence joins TRBV27 and TRBJ1-5; D is undetermined. The germline V gene has CDR1 MNHEY and CDR2 SMNVEV (reference sequence). Deletions cut 7 bases from V and 7 bases from J, with 20 bases between. There are 15 residues in the CDR3.

This chain links TRBV4-3 with TRBJ2-2; TRBD2 matches at 9 bases. V shed 0 bases, J shed 4 bases, and the junction held 3 bases outside the gene matches. Germline lookup yields CDR1 LGHNA and CDR2 YSLEER. This CDR3 is built from 16 residues. The CDR3 is CASSQDLAGLTGELFF. As DNA, the CDR3 is TGCGCCAGCAGCCAAGATCTAGCGGGACTCACCGGGGAGCTGTTTTTT.

The chain joins TRBV5-8 to TRBJ2-6; TRBD1 agrees at 10 bases. CDR1 and CDR2 from the germline V gene are SGHTS and YDEGEE. The CDR3 runs 20 residues. The junction had 9 bases not matched to a gene; V was cut back by 0 bases and J by 0 bases. CDR3 region: CASSLGPGDRGYSGANVLTF. DNA for the CDR3: TGTGCCAGCAGCTTGGGGCCCGGGGACAGGGGATACTCTGGGGCCAACGTCCTGACTTTC.

This clone was seen once. The rearrangement links TRBV28 to TRBJ2-7, with TRBD2 identical over 8 bases. Germline CDR1 reads MDHEN; CDR2 reads SYDVKM. The V and J ends lost 6 bases and 2 bases, in that order; junction bases with no gene match: 6. The CDR3 runs to 14 residues. The CDR3 here is CASSLLAAPYEQYF. The CDR3 bases are TGTGCCAGCAGCTTACTAGCGGCCCCCTACGAGCAGTACTTC.

V is TRBV2 and J is TRBJ2-5; 10 bases agree with TRBD2. This CDR3 region has 17 residues. The germline V gene encodes CDR1 SNHLY and CDR2 FYNNEI. V gave up 3 bases and J gave up 1 base; unmatched junction bases: 8. CDR3 in amino acids: CASSERTSGVVQETQYF. The CDR3 DNA reads as TGTGCCAGCAGTGAGAGGACTAGCGGAGTCGTCCAAGAGACCCAGTACTTC.

This chain links TRBV6-5 with TRBJ1-3; 9 bases are shared with TRBD1. Germline loops: CDR1 MNHEY, CDR2 SVGAGI. Unmatched junction bases numbered 7, after V lost 4 bases and J lost 3 bases. The CDR3 loop spans 16 amino acids. The CDR3 nucleotides read TGTGCCAGCAGTTCATACTCGGGACAGGGTGGAAACACCATATATTTT. Amino acids: CASSSYSGQGGNTIYF.

This sequence joins TRBV28 and TRBJ2-7, with 8 bases that match TRBD1. Germline trimming cut 7 bases from V and 2 bases from J; bases unmatched to any gene: 4. CDR3 size: 13 residues. From germline, CDR1 is MDHEN and CDR2 SYDVKM. In DNA form, the CDR3 reads TGTGCCAGCACTGACAGGGGAACCTACGAGCAGTACTTC. Its translation: CASTDRGTYEQYF. The variable domain in full, completed from reference TRBV28 and TRBJ2-7, reads DVKVTQSSRYLVKRTGEKVFLECVQDMDHENMFWYRQDPGLGLRLIYFSYDVKMKEKGDIPEGYSVSREKKERFSLILESASTNQTSMYLCASTDRGTYEQYFGPGTRLTVT.

V is TRBV19 and J is TRBJ1-3; tentative D call: TRBD1 (6 bases). Germline CDR1 and CDR2: LNHDA and SQIVND (reference sequence). The CDR3 loop spans 14 amino acids. V was pared by 8 bases and J by 8 bases, with 19 bases between. CDR3 bases: TGTGCCAGTTCACGGGCCGCCGAGGGGGACACCATATATTTT. Translation: CASSRAAEGDTIYF.

The rearrangement uses TRBV12-3 or TRBV12-4 and TRBJ2-1, with D tentatively TRBD2 (5 bases). The CDR3 consists of 13 residues. V lost 4 bases to trimming and J lost 15 bases, with 19 bases between them. DNA for the CDR3: TGTGCCAGCAGTTCGGGGTCTAGCATGGATCGGTTCTTC. This encodes CASSSGSSMDRFF.

The chain has TRBV11-2 and TRBJ1-2; a weak D match, TRBD1 (6 bases). Trimming stripped 4 bases from V and 5 bases from J, with 14 bases between. Germline CDR1 and CDR2: SGHAT and FQNNGV. CDR3 length: 14 residues. CDR3 protein: CASSWEQGRYGYTF. The CDR3 nucleotides are TGTGCCAGCAGCTGGGAACAGGGTCGATATGGCTACACCTTC.

The J gene is TRBJ2-3, the V gene TRBV2; 8 bases align to TRBD2. V shed 4 bases, J shed 5 bases, and the junction held 5 bases outside the gene matches. This CDR3 comprises 14 residues. Per the germline V gene, CDR1 is SNHLY and CDR2 is FYNNEI. CDR3 sequence reads: CASSGAGAGDTQYF. CDR3 coding DNA: TGTGCCAGCAGTGGAGCGGGAGCGGGAGATACGCAGTATTTT.

The J gene is TRBJ2-5, the V gene TRBV7-2, with D maybe TRBD2 (5 bases). The V gene lost 5 bases and the J gene lost 5 bases, with 12 bases spanning the gap. Germline V gene lookup returns CDR1 SGHTA and CDR2 FQGNSA. The length of the CDR3 is 13 residues. Here the CDR3 reads CASSTGRGETQYF. The CDR3 DNA reads TGTGCCAGCAGCACCGGACGCGGGGAGACCCAGTACTTC.

This chain joins TRBV5-1 and TRBJ2-1; 10 nucleotides align to TRBD2. CDR3 length: 17 amino acids. Germline loops: CDR1 SGHRS, CDR2 YFSETQ. J lost 8 bases, V lost 0 bases, and 11 bases had no gene match. This CDR3 reads CASSLGSGRLSGDEQFF. Written as DNA, the CDR3 is TGCGCCAGCAGCTTGGGTAGCGGGAGGTTGAGCGGAGATGAGCAGTTCTTC.

This clone showed up just once. The chain recombines TRBV5-1 with TRBJ2-3; the D is unclear. This CDR3 contains 15 residues. Germline values: CDR1 SGHRS, CDR2 YFSETQ. V shed 0 bases and J shed 2 bases, with 10 bases lying between them. CDR3 sequence reads: CASSLEQVNTDTQYF. The DNA of the CDR3 is TGCGCCAGCAGCTTGGAGCAGGTGAACACAGATACGCAGTATTTT.

The rearrangement uses TRBV30 and TRBJ2-7; 7 bases fit TRBD1. The CDR3 consists of 14 residues. Per germline, CDR1 GTSNPN and CDR2 SVGIG (reference sequence). V lost 4 bases to trimming and J lost 2 bases; unmatched junction nucleotides: 8. The CDR3 sequence: CAWIGQDRPYEQYF. In DNA, the CDR3 is TGTGCCTGGATAGGACAGGACCGTCCCTACGAGCAGTACTTC. Looking up the rest from reference TRBV30 and TRBJ2-7 gives the full variable domain: SQTIHQWPATLVQPVGSPLSLECTVEGTSNPNLYWYRQAAGRGLQLLFYSVGIGQISSEVPQNLSASRPQDRQFILSSKKLLLSDSGFYLCAWIGQDRPYEQYFGPGTRLTVT.

The chain has TRBV7-2 and TRBJ2-2; tentatively, D is TRBD1 (5 bases). CDR1 SGHTA and CDR2 FQGNSA come from the germline V gene. This CDR3 comprises 15 residues. Trimming pared 0 bases from V and 4 bases from J, leaving 9 bases between. In DNA, the CDR3 is TGTGCCAGCAGCTTAGCCACAGGCGCCACCGGGGAGCTGTTTTTT. Amino acids: CASSLATGATGELFF.

The genes are TRBV27 and TRBJ2-1, with D possibly being TRBD1 (6 bases). The CDR3 contains 13 residues. From germline, CDR1 is MNHEY and CDR2 SMNVEV (reference sequence). V lost 5 bases, J lost 10 bases, and 15 bases lay in between. The CDR3 is CASSHIPQGEQFF. The CDR3 DNA follows: TGTGCCAGCAGTCATATTCCCCAGGGGGAGCAGTTCTTC.